The 31 T cell receptor beta chains given below trace back to one sample, sequenced in a study of blood T cell repertoires in COVID-19. TCRdb's copy holds only in-frame clones and misses some; the assay was immunoSEQ multiplex PCR. The sample lists 130,000 or so clones; roughly two thirds were seen once. The sample was peripheral blood. Every receptor here comes from a woman aged 70-85 years with acute or convalescent COVID-19.

This clone showed up just a few times. This rearrangement joins TRBV7-2 to TRBJ1-1, with D possibly being TRBD1 (5 bases). The germline CDR1 and CDR2 sequences are SGHTA and FQGNSA. With 2 bases removed from V and 1 base from J, the gap between germline ends came to 11 bases. The CDR3 totals 15 residues. The CDR3 loop reads CASSLSPTGNTEAFF. CDR3 sequence (DNA): TGTGCCAGCAGCTTAAGCCCTACAGGGAACACTGAAGCTTTCTTT. Using reference TRBV7-2 and TRBJ1-1 for the parts outside the CDR3, the full variable domain is GAGVSQSPSNKVTEKGKDVELRCDPISGHTALYWYRQSLGQGLEFLIYFQGNSAPDKSGLPSDRFSAERTGGSVSTLTIQRTQQEDSAVYLCASSLSPTGNTEAFFGQGTRLTVV.

This clone occurred a few times. J is TRBJ2-7 and V is TRBV10-3; 9 bases line up with TRBD1. Germline V gene data show CDR1 as ENHRY and CDR2 as SYGVKD. The CDR3 consists of 16 residues. The V segment lost 7 bases and the J segment 3 bases; nucleotides outside the gene matches: 13. This CDR3 reads CAIKGQGGGVGYEQYF. DNA for the CDR3: TGTGCCATCAAGGGACAGGGCGGAGGAGTGGGCTACGAGCAGTACTTC.

V usage is TRBV10-1 and J usage is TRBJ2-1; the D gene is possibly TRBD2 (5 bases). The CDR3 runs 14 residues. Germline V lookup: CDR1 WNHNN, CDR2 SYGVQD (reference sequence). The V end lost 7 bases, the J end lost 7 bases, and 17 bases lay between the germline ends. Here the CDR3 DNA reads TGCGCCAGCAAGGATCCGTGCGGCGGGAATGAGCAGTTCTTC. Its protein product is CASKDPCGGNEQFF.

The rearrangement links TRBV5-1 to TRBJ1-2; 9 bases fit TRBD1. Germline lookup yields CDR1 SGHRS and CDR2 YFSETQ. The CDR3 is made up of 13 amino acids. Trimming at V came to 6 bases and at J to 4 bases, leaving 4 bases not matched to a gene. The CDR3 DNA is TGCGCCAGCACGTTACAGGGGGCCTATGGCTACACCTTC. It yields the protein CASTLQGAYGYTF.

The chain employs TRBV4-1 and TRBJ1-3; the D is unclear. CDR3 length: 15 amino acids. The V end was cut by 0 bases, the J end by 2 bases, with 8 bases between. Germline CDR1 and CDR2: MGHRA and YSYEKL. The CDR3 sequence is CASSQDSGTGNTIYF. The CDR3 DNA reads as TGCGCCAGCAGCCAAGATAGCGGGACTGGAAACACCATATATTTT.

The CDR3 loop is CASSQGIAQGRDEQYF. The CDR3 bases are TGTGCCAGCAGCCAAGGTATCGCACAGGGAAGAGACGAGCAGTACTTC. V is TRBV4-2 and J is TRBJ2-7; D might be TRBD1 (6 bases). Germline CDR1 and CDR2: LGHNA and YNFKEQ. CDR3 length: 16 amino acids. Trimming took 1 base from V and 5 from J, leaving 18 bases between them.

The chain uses TRBV2 and TRBJ1-5; the match to TRBD1 covers 7 bases. The V gene's germline CDR1 is SNHLY and CDR2 FYNNEI. The CDR3 runs 15 residues. The J segment lost 5 bases and the V segment lost 4 bases, leaving 8 bases of the junction unmatched. The CDR3 bases are TGTGCCAGCAGTGGACCAGTACAGGGGCATCAGCCCCAGCATTTT. Its translation: CASSGPVQGHQPQHF.

This clone was recorded many times. The chain couples TRBV7-8 to TRBJ1-1, with D perhaps matching TRBD1 (5 bases). V was cut by 5 bases and J by 4 bases, with 14 bases left in between. The CDR3 is 14 residues long. CDR1 is SGHVS, CDR2 FQNEAQ, per germline. The CDR3 DNA is TGTGCCAGCAGCCTGGCAGGGCAAGGCACTGAAGCTTTCTTT. As protein: CASSLAGQGTEAFF.

The rearrangement uses TRBV15 and TRBJ2-3; 9 bases are shared with TRBD1. Unmatched junction bases numbered 7, after V lost 0 bases and J lost 6 bases. The CDR3 is 16 amino acids. The germline CDR1 and CDR2 sequences are LNHNV and YYDKDF (reference sequence). The CDR3 DNA reads TGTGCCACCAGCAGAGATTTCGGACAGGGGATTGATACGCAGTATTTT. Amino acid sequence: CATSRDFGQGIDTQYF.

The chain is built from TRBV10-3 and TRBJ1-2; 9 nucleotides align to TRBD1. The CDR3 extends over 14 amino acids. V lost 6 bases, J lost 6 bases, and 8 bases stayed unmatched. The V gene's germline CDR1 is ENHRY and CDR2 SYGVKD. The CDR3 coding sequence is TGTGCCATCAGAGATAACAGGGGGCAGAATGGCTACACCTTC. This gives the protein CAIRDNRGQNGYTF.

V and J are TRBV27 and TRBJ1-4, with 8 bases that match TRBD1. Looked up from germline, CDR1 is MNHEY and CDR2 is SMNVEV (reference sequence). The CDR3 has 15 residues. J was trimmed by 3 bases and V by 7 bases; bases with no gene match: 7. CDR3 in amino acids: CASKNDRGPNEKLFF. The CDR3 DNA reads as TGTGCCAGCAAAAACGACAGGGGACCTAATGAAAAACTGTTTTTT. The full variable domain, completed using reference TRBV27 and TRBJ1-4, is EAQVTQNPRYLITVTGKKLTVTCSQNMNHEYMSWYRQDPGLGLRQIYYSMNVEVTDKGDVPEGYKVSRKEKRNFPLILESPSPNQTSLYFCASKNDRGPNEKLFFGSGTQLSVL.

The chain has TRBV5-4 and TRBJ2-7, with 9 bases matching TRBD2. Germline CDR1 SGHNT, CDR2 YYREEE (reference sequence). The J segment lost 4 bases and the V segment lost 1 base, leaving 6 bases of the junction unmatched. The CDR3 sequence is 15 residues long. The CDR3 protein is CASSLNPSGTYEQYF. CDR3 in DNA: TGTGCCAGCAGCTTGAATCCTAGCGGGACATACGAGCAGTACTTC.

The chain is built from TRBV3-1 (or the pseudogene TRBV3-2) and TRBJ1-2, with D possibly matching TRBD1 (6 bases). The CDR3 extends over 13 amino acids. Germline CDR1 LGHDT, CDR2 YNNKEL (reference sequence). V lost 4 bases to trimming and J lost 7 bases, with 13 bases between them. CDR3 loop: CASSRTEIGGYTF. For the CDR3, the DNA is TGTGCCAGCAGCCGGACAGAGATAGGTGGCTACACCTTC.

The V and J genes are TRBV28 and TRBJ2-7; 9 bases align to TRBD1. V was clipped by 6 bases and J by 3 bases; unmatched bases: 6. Germline values: CDR1 MDHEN, CDR2 SYDVKM. The CDR3 runs to 14 residues. The CDR3 bases are TGTGCCAGCAGCTCGACAGGGGGAGGCTACGAGCAGTACTTC. The encoded protein is CASSSTGGGYEQYF. Looking up the rest from reference TRBV28 and TRBJ2-7 gives the full variable domain: DVKVTQSSRYLVKRTGEKVFLECVQDMDHENMFWYRQDPGLGLRLIYFSYDVKMKEKGDIPEGYSVSREKKERFSLILESASTNQTSMYLCASSSTGGGYEQYFGPGTRLTVT.

CDR3 region: CAISQDVGGYTF. The CDR3 region has the DNA TGTGCCATCAGTCAAGACGTGGGCGGCTACACCTTC. The chain combines TRBV10-3 with TRBJ1-2; D gene ambiguous. The CDR3 covers 12 residues. Germline V CDR1 and CDR2: ENHRY, SYGVKD. The germline V and J ends were trimmed by 5 bases and 8 bases, with 12 bases remaining between them.

This clone was counted between two and nine times. Additional DNA sequences in this sample encode the identical CDR3. The V and J genes are TRBV14 and TRBJ1-4; the D is unclear. V was clipped by 2 bases and J by 7 bases, with 5 bases between them. CDR3 size: 12 residues. The V gene's germline CDR1 is SGHDN and CDR2 FVKESK. CDR3 sequence (DNA): TGTGCCAGCAGCCAAAACAGTGAAAAACTGTTTTTT. Its translation: CASSQNSEKLFF.

V usage is TRBV6-5 and J usage is TRBJ1-4, with 7 positions matching TRBD1. CDR3 length: 15 amino acids. V shed 6 bases, J shed 3 bases, and the junction held 7 bases outside the gene matches. Germline CDR1 reads MNHEY; CDR2 reads SVGAGI. CDR3 residues: CASRAGGTANEKLFF. CDR3 DNA sequence: TGTGCCAGCAGGGCGGGGGGGACAGCTAATGAAAAACTGTTTTTT.

V is TRBV11-2 and J is TRBJ1-3; a possible D gene is TRBD1 (6 bases). Germline V CDR1 and CDR2: SGHAT, FQNNGV. The length of the CDR3 is 14 residues. V shed 3 bases and J shed 3 bases, with 9 bases lying between them. The CDR3 is CASSFGGHGNTIYF. CDR3 coding DNA: TGTGCCAGCAGCTTCGGGGGGCATGGAAACACCATATATTTT.

V usage is TRBV7-3 and J usage is TRBJ2-6; tentative D call: TRBD1 (6 bases). V gave up 1 base and J gave up 0 bases, with 13 bases separating them. CDR1 and CDR2 (germline): SGHTA, FQGTGA. CDR3 length: 18 residues. CDR3 DNA: TGTGCCAGCAGCTTAAGGACCGGGACAACCTCTGGGGCCAACGTCCTGACTTTC. Amino acid sequence: CASSLRTGTTSGANVLTF.

This sequence joins TRBV3-1 (or the pseudogene TRBV3-2) and TRBJ1-2, with D hard to call. The CDR3 totals 14 residues. Germline V gene sequence: CDR1 LGHDT, CDR2 YNNKEL (reference sequence). V dropped 8 bases and J dropped 4 bases, with 17 bases sitting between them. CDR3 amino acids: CASSFRERAYGYTF. CDR3 bases: TGTGCCAGCTCATTTAGGGAGAGGGCCTATGGCTACACCTTC.

The CDR3 loop is CASSLGGGPAYEQYF. Here the CDR3 DNA reads TGTGCCAGCAGCTTAGGCGGGGGGCCCGCCTACGAGCAGTACTTC. The chain couples TRBV11-2 to TRBJ2-7; 8 nucleotides line up with TRBD2. CDR3 length: 15 amino acids. Germline trimming cut 1 base from V and 2 bases from J; bases unmatched to any gene: 4. The germline V gene has CDR1 SGHAT and CDR2 FQNNGV.

The chain carries TRBV14 and TRBJ1-2; no firm D call. The CDR3 contains 14 residues. In germline, CDR1 is SGHDN, CDR2 FVKESK. V was cut by 2 bases and J by 1 base, with 8 bases left in between. CDR3 DNA sequence: TGTGCCAGCAGCCAACAGGCGATTAACTATGGCTACACCTTC. This sequence encodes CASSQQAINYGYTF.

This chain links TRBV5-1 with TRBJ1-1, with 8 bases aligning to TRBD1. Germline trimming cut 4 bases from V and 5 bases from J; bases unmatched to any gene: 7. The CDR3 is 14 amino acids. CDR1 and CDR2 (germline): SGHRS, YFSETQ. As DNA, the CDR3 is TGCGCCAGCAGCCTCGGGACAGGAGGAACTGAAGCTTTCTTT. Its protein is CASSLGTGGTEAFF.

This chain uses TRBV5-4 with TRBJ2-2; 9 nucleotides match TRBD1. V dropped 2 bases and J dropped 6; count of bases not matched to a gene: 11. The CDR3 is made up of 17 amino acids. The germline V gene has CDR1 SGHNT and CDR2 YYREEE (reference sequence). The DNA for the CDR3 is TGTGCCAGCAGCTTACGCGGAGAAACAGGGGGCGCCGGGGAGCTGTTTTTT. It codes for CASSLRGETGGAGELFF.

This clone was counted between two and nine times. V is TRBV29-1 and J is TRBJ1-2; 12 nucleotides match TRBD1. The germline gives CDR1 SQVTM, CDR2 ANQGSEA. V lost 6 bases and J lost 1; bases outside the gene matches: 12. The CDR3 runs to 17 residues. CDR3 nucleotide sequence: TGCAGCGTCCCCGCCCCGGGACAGGGGGCGCATAACTATGGCTACACCTTC. Translated, it gives CSVPAPGQGAHNYGYTF.

V usage is TRBV5-1 and J usage is TRBJ2-1; TRBD1 aligns across 7 bases. Germline V lookup: CDR1 SGHRS, CDR2 YFSETQ. V gave up 6 bases and J gave up 2 bases; unmatched junction bases: 5. CDR3 size: 14 residues. CDR3 coding DNA: TGCGCCAGCACCCGGCAGGGGGCCTACAATGAGCAGTTCTTC. Protein sequence: CASTRQGAYNEQFF.

The chain uses TRBV6-5 and TRBJ2-7; TRBD1 matches at 9 bases. Germline-derived CDR1 and CDR2 are MNHEY and SVGAGI. This CDR3 comprises 15 residues. V lost 0 bases, J lost 5 bases, and 5 bases stayed unmatched. The CDR3 DNA is TGTGCCAGCAGTTACTCGGGACAGGGCATCGACGAGCAGTACTTC. This gives the protein CASSYSGQGIDEQYF.

The chain carries TRBV28 and TRBJ2-1, with 9 bases identical to TRBD1. Germline V lookup: CDR1 MDHEN, CDR2 SYDVKM. This CDR3 region has 17 residues. V shed 5 bases and J 2 bases; nucleotides not matched to a gene: 10. The CDR3 here is CASSPPLGTGTYNEQFF. CDR3 sequence (DNA): TGTGCCAGCAGTCCACCCTTAGGGACAGGGACCTACAATGAGCAGTTCTTC. Variable domain in full (rest from reference TRBV28 and TRBJ2-1): DVKVTQSSRYLVKRTGEKVFLECVQDMDHENMFWYRQDPGLGLRLIYFSYDVKMKEKGDIPEGYSVSREKKERFSLILESASTNQTSMYLCASSPPLGTGTYNEQFFGPGTRLTVL.

The chain carries TRBV24-1 and TRBJ2-1, with 10 bases matching TRBD2. Germline CDR1 KGHDR, CDR2 SFDVKD. CDR3 length equals 13 residues. The V gene end was trimmed by 9 bases and the J gene end by 6 bases; junction bases not matched to a gene: 4. This CDR3 is CATQREGSNEQFF. CDR3 bases: TGTGCCACCCAGCGGGAGGGGTCCAATGAGCAGTTCTTC.

V is TRBV7-6 and J is TRBJ1-3, with TRBD1 identical over 8 bases. The CDR3 spans 18 residues. From germline, CDR1 is SGHVS and CDR2 FNYEAQ. With V trimmed by 5 bases and J by 3 bases, 15 bases remained unmatched. The CDR3 loop reads CASSPDDRTGLDGNTIYF. The CDR3 DNA reads TGTGCCAGCAGCCCAGACGACCGGACAGGGCTTGATGGAAACACCATATATTTT.

The chain has TRBV5-5 and TRBJ1-5; D remains ambiguous. The V gene's germline CDR1 is SGHKS and CDR2 YYEKEE (reference sequence). Trimming cost V 2 bases and J 7 bases, with 10 bases left between them. This CDR3 contains 13 residues. CDR3 sequence (DNA): TGTGCCAGCAGCTTAGACACCGTCCAGCCCCAGCATTTT. This encodes CASSLDTVQPQHF. Together with reference TRBV5-5 and TRBJ1-5, the CDR3 gives the full variable domain: DAGVTQSPTHLIKTRGQQVTLRCSPISGHKSVSWYQQVLGQGPQFIFQYYEKEERGRGNFPDRFSARQFPNYSSELNVNALLLGDSALYLCASSLDTVQPQHFGDGTRLSIL.